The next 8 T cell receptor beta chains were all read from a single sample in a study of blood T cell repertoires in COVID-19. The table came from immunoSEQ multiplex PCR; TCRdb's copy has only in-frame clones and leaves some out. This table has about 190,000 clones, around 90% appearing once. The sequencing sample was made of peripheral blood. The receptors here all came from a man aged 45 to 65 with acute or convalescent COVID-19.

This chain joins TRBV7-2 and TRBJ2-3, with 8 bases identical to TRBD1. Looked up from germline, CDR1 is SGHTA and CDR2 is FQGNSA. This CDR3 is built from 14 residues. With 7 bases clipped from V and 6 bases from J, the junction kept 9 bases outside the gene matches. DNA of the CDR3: TGTGCCAGCACCGACGGACAGGGTGGGGATACGCAGTATTTT. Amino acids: CASTDGQGGDTQYF.

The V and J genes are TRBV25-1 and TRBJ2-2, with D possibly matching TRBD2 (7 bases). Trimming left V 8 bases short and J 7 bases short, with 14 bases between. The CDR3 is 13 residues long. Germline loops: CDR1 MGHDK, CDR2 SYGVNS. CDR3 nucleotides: TGTGCCAGCCGGCGGGGGCTGTACGGGGAGCTGTTTTTT. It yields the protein CASRRGLYGELFF.

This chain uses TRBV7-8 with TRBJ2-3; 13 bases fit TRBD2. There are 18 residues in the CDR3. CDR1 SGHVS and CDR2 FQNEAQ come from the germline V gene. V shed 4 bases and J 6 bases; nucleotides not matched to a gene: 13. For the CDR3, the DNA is TGTGCCAGCAGCTGGGAGGGGACTAGCGGGGACCTGAGGGATACGCAGTATTTT. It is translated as CASSWEGTSGDLRDTQYF.

CDR3 bases: TGTGCCAGCAGCTCTCGTCTTGGACAGGGGGTTGGCAATGAGCAGTTCTTC. It codes for CASSSRLGQGVGNEQFF. The chain uses TRBV7-9 and TRBJ2-1; 10 bases fit TRBD1. The CDR3 totals 17 residues. Per germline, CDR1 SEHNR and CDR2 FQNEAQ (reference sequence). V shed 4 bases, J shed 6 bases, and the junction held 12 bases outside the gene matches. Supplemented by reference TRBV7-9 and TRBJ2-1, the full variable domain reads DTGVSQNPRHKITKRGQNVTFRCDPISEHNRLYWYRQTLGQGPEFLTYFQNEAQLEKSRLLSDRFSAERPKGSFSTLEIQRTEQGDSAMYLCASSSRLGQGVGNEQFFGPGTRLTVL.

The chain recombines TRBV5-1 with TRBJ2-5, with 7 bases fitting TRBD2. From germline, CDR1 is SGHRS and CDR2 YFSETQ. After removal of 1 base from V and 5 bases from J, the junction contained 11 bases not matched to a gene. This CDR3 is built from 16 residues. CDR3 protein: CASSLSKLARVETQYF. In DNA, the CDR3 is TGCGCCAGCAGCTTGTCGAAACTAGCGCGGGTGGAGACCCAGTACTTC.

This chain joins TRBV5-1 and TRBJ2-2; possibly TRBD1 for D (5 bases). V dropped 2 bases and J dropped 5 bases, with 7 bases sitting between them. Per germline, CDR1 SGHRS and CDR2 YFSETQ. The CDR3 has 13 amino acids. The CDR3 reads CASSLGETGELFF. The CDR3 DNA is TGCGCCAGCAGCTTAGGGGAAACCGGGGAGCTGTTTTTT.

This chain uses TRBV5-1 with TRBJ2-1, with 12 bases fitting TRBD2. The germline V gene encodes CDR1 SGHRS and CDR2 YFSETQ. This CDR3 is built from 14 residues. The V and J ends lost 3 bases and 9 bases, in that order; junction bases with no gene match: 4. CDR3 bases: TGCGCCAGCAGCTCACTAGCGGGAGGCCCTGAGCAGTTCTTC. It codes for CASSSLAGGPEQFF. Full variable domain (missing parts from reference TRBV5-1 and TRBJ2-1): KAGVTQTPRYLIKTRGQQVTLSCSPISGHRSVSWYQQTPGQGLQFLFEYFSETQRNKGNFPGRFSGRQFSNSRSEMNVSTLELGDSALYLCASSSLAGGPEQFFGPGTRLTVL.

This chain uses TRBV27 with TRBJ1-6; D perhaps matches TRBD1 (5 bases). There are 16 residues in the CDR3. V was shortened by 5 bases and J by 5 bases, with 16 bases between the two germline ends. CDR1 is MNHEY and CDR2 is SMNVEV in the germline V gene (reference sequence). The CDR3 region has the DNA TGTGCCAGCAGTCCATGGGGACGGGGGGATAATTCACCCCTCCACTTT. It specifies CASSPWGRGDNSPLHF.